The 17 T cell receptor beta chains given below trace back to one sample, sequenced in a study of blood T cell repertoires in COVID-19. TCRdb's table, derived via immunoSEQ multiplex PCR, lists solely in-frame clones and lacks some. The table lists under 200,000 clones, around 80% of them singletons, with around 7% in the top ten. The source material was PBMCs or T cells enriched from blood (not recorded which). These receptors were taken from a man aged 45-65 years who had recovered from COVID-19.

This clone appeared a few times. Other DNA variants within this sample encode the same CDR3. The rearrangement links TRBV7-2 to TRBJ1-5, with 9 bases aligning to TRBD1. This CDR3 spans 14 amino acids. J was trimmed by 4 bases and V by 3 bases; bases with no gene match: 1. Looked up from germline, CDR1 is SGHTA and CDR2 is FQGNSA. The CDR3 sequence: CASSLDRGNQPQHF. CDR3 sequence (DNA): TGTGCCAGCAGCTTGGACAGGGGTAATCAGCCCCAGCATTTT.

V and J are TRBV18 and TRBJ2-7, with 9 bases aligning to TRBD1. The CDR3 contains 15 residues. J lost 3 bases, V lost 0 bases, and 3 bases had no gene match. CDR1 and CDR2 from the germline V gene are KGHSH and LQKENI. This CDR3 reads CASSPPGGQGYEQYF. CDR3 DNA: TGTGCCAGCTCACCACCTGGGGGACAGGGCTACGAGCAGTACTTC. Full variable domain (outside the CDR3, taken from reference TRBV18 and TRBJ2-7): NAGVMQNPRHLVRRRGQEARLRCSPMKGHSHVYWYRQLPEEGLKFMVYLQKENIIDESGMPKERFSAEFPKEGPSILRIQQVVRGDSAAYFCASSPPGGQGYEQYFGPGTRLTVT.

This clone was counted once. This chain links TRBV5-1 with TRBJ2-7; 10 bases fit TRBD2. Losses at the gene ends were 0 bases for V and 2 bases for J; bases not matched to a gene: 5. This CDR3 contains 16 residues. The germline CDR1 and CDR2 sequences are SGHRS and YFSETQ. The CDR3 protein is CASSLVAGGPTYEQYF. In nucleotides, the CDR3 is TGCGCCAGCAGCTTGGTAGCGGGGGGCCCCACCTACGAGCAGTACTTC.

This chain links TRBV12-3 or TRBV12-4 with TRBJ1-2; D gene uncertain. V dropped 6 bases and J dropped 3 bases, with 11 bases sitting between them. The CDR3 spans 13 residues. The CDR3 DNA sequence: TGTGCCAGCAGCCCCGCAGGCTACTATGGCTACACCTTC. It encodes CASSPAGYYGYTF.

The CDR3 sequence is CASSLGGTGRNEQFF. The CDR3 coding sequence is TGTGCCAGCAGCTTAGGCGGGACAGGTCGCAATGAGCAGTTCTTC. This chain joins TRBV7-9 and TRBJ2-1, with 8 bases identical to TRBD1. CDR1 and CDR2 (germline): SEHNR, FQNEAQ (reference sequence). V lost 1 base to trimming and J lost 6 bases; unmatched junction nucleotides: 5. The CDR3 loop spans 15 amino acids. The variable domain in full, completed from reference TRBV7-9 and TRBJ2-1, reads DTGVSQNPRHKITKRGQNVTFRCDPISEHNRLYWYRQTLGQGPEFLTYFQNEAQLEKSRLLSDRFSAERPKGSFSTLEIQRTEQGDSAMYLCASSLGGTGRNEQFFGPGTRLTVL.

The gene calls are TRBV11-3 and TRBJ1-1; D is perhaps TRBD1 (5 bases). CDR1 and CDR2 from the germline V gene are SGHNT and YENEEA. The CDR3 has 16 amino acids. Trimming removed 5 bases from V and 0 bases from J, with 16 bases in between. The CDR3 nucleotides are TGTGCCAGCAGCCCAACCGCGGGACGGGTGAACACTGAAGCTTTCTTT. As protein: CASSPTAGRVNTEAFF.

This chain connects TRBV6-5 to TRBJ1-3, with 7 bases lining up with TRBD1. The germline V gene encodes CDR1 MNHEY and CDR2 SVGAGI. CDR3 size: 13 residues. Trimming took 6 bases from V and 3 from J; bases not matched to a gene: 2. The CDR3 spells CASRPGGGNTIYF. The CDR3 region has the DNA TGTGCCAGCAGACCAGGGGGTGGAAACACCATATATTTT.

To note about this clone: One base away lies a much larger clone, so this may be a sequencing read error. CDR3: CASRWTENTEAFF. The CDR3 region has the DNA TGTGCCAGCAGATGGACAGAGAACACTGAAGCTTTCTTT. V usage is TRBV2 and J usage is TRBJ1-1; D perhaps matches TRBD1 (6 bases). Germline CDR1 is SNHLY and CDR2 is FYNNEI. Trimming removed 6 bases at V and 1 base at J, with 9 bases between. This CDR3 is 13 amino acids long.

The J gene is TRBJ2-2, the V gene TRBV12-3 or TRBV12-4; tentative D call: TRBD2 (5 bases). Trimming stripped 6 bases from V and 4 bases from J, with 9 bases between. The CDR3 is 13 amino acids. CDR3 sequence: CASSPTSTGELFF. The CDR3 nucleotides read TGTGCCAGCAGCCCCACTAGCACCGGGGAGCTGTTTTTT.

This clone was seen only once. The chain joins TRBV19 to TRBJ1-6; 7 bases fit TRBD1. This CDR3 spans 15 amino acids. V lost 7 bases and J lost 4; bases outside the gene matches: 7. Germline loops: CDR1 LNHDA, CDR2 SQIVND (reference sequence). The CDR3 nucleotides read TGTGCCAGTACCCCACAGGGGAATTATAATTCACCCCTCCACTTT. This sequence encodes CASTPQGNYNSPLHF.

This chain connects TRBV19 to TRBJ2-1; 7 bases agree with TRBD1. The CDR3 consists of 16 residues. Germline V CDR1 and CDR2: LNHDA, SQIVND (reference sequence). J was trimmed by 7 bases and V by 6 bases; bases with no gene match: 15. This chain's CDR3 is CASSNPLRDSTNEQFF. DNA of the CDR3: TGTGCCAGTAGCAACCCTCTTAGGGACAGCACTAATGAGCAGTTCTTC.

The chain carries TRBV2 and TRBJ1-5; 9 bases agree with TRBD1. The germline V gene has CDR1 SNHLY and CDR2 FYNNEI. The ends lost 4 bases at V and 7 bases at J; junction bases unmatched: 5. The CDR3 totals 14 residues. CDR3 nucleotides: TGTGCCAGCAGTGGGACAGGGGAGGTCCAGCCCCAGCATTTT. Its protein is CASSGTGEVQPQHF.

The chain carries TRBV5-1 and TRBJ1-2; 7 bases fit TRBD1. With 6 bases clipped from V and 4 bases from J, the junction kept 9 bases outside the gene matches. CDR3 length: 14 residues. Germline V gives CDR1 SGHRS, CDR2 YFSETQ. In DNA, the CDR3 is TGCGCCAGCACCAAGGAGGCAGGGGGCTATGGCTACACCTTC. Protein: CASTKEAGGYGYTF.

V is TRBV6-6 and J is TRBJ2-2; TRBD2 agrees at 10 bases. This CDR3 has 16 amino acids. With 5 bases clipped from V and 4 bases from J, the junction kept 7 bases outside the gene matches. CDR1 MNHNY and CDR2 SVGAGI come from the germline V gene (reference sequence). The CDR3 sequence: CASSRLAGGGTGELFF. CDR3 nucleotide sequence: TGTGCCAGCAGTCGATTAGCGGGGGGCGGCACCGGGGAGCTGTTTTTT.

The chain uses TRBV7-2 and TRBJ1-1; 7 positions agree with TRBD1. Per germline, CDR1 SGHTA and CDR2 FQGNSA. V was clipped by 3 bases and J by 5 bases; unmatched bases: 6. This CDR3 comprises 14 residues. DNA of the CDR3: TGTGCCAGCAGCTTCCAACAGGGGCGGACTGAAGCTTTCTTT. The encoded protein is CASSFQQGRTEAFF.

The chain links TRBV9 to TRBJ2-1; D is perhaps TRBD1 (7 bases). The germline CDR1 and CDR2 sequences are SGDLS and YYNGEE. V was pared by 0 bases and J by 8 bases, with 12 bases between. This CDR3 spans 14 amino acids. This CDR3 is CASSVVVRGDEQFF. In DNA form, the CDR3 reads TGTGCCAGCAGCGTAGTCGTCAGGGGGGATGAGCAGTTCTTC.

The chain couples TRBV2 to TRBJ2-2; D gene uncertain. The germline V gene has CDR1 SNHLY and CDR2 FYNNEI. This CDR3 has 14 amino acids. The ends were cut back, 4 bases at V and 0 bases at J, with 6 bases in the middle. CDR3 in amino acids: CASSVDANTGELFF. In nucleotides, the CDR3 is TGTGCCAGCAGTGTAGATGCGAACACCGGGGAGCTGTTTTTT.